Listed below are T cell receptor beta chains from one sample, sequenced in a study of control samples from healthy donors and cancer patients. Libraries were prepared by immunoSEQ multiplex PCR; TCRdb keeps only in-frame clonotypes and omits some of them. The sample consists of around 100,000 clones, approximately 90% of them appearing once. The sample consisted of blood. The source is a young woman in good health. CDR3s include the opening cysteine and the closing phenylalanine or tryptophan. Each record gives: D gene, J gene, V gene, clone size, CDR3 protein. D genes are given only for firm matches. Expanded clones get a size class; other rows say once, few or many, or leave the size out.

d_call: -
j_call: TRBJ1-4
v_call: TRBV11-2
clone_size: once
cdr3_aa: CASSQGAVDEKLFF

d_call: -
j_call: TRBJ2-5
v_call: TRBV27
clone_size: once
cdr3_aa: CASSARQETQYF

d_call: TRBD1
j_call: TRBJ1-5
v_call: TRBV7-9
clone_size: -
cdr3_aa: CASSRTGSGQPQHF

d_call: TRBD2
j_call: TRBJ2-1
v_call: TRBV7-2
clone_size: once
cdr3_aa: CASRAPFGLAGNEQFF

d_call: -
j_call: TRBJ1-5
v_call: TRBV28
clone_size: -
cdr3_aa: CASRGHGDQPQHF

d_call: -
j_call: TRBJ1-6
v_call: TRBV30
clone_size: once
cdr3_aa: CAWSEQGENSPLHF

d_call: -
j_call: TRBJ2-3
v_call: TRBV4-1
clone_size: -
cdr3_aa: CASSSRPSYGTDTQYF

d_call: -
j_call: TRBJ1-6
v_call: TRBV7-2
clone_size: -
cdr3_aa: CASSFLGTNSPLHF

d_call: TRBD2
j_call: TRBJ2-3
v_call: TRBV15
clone_size: once
cdr3_aa: CATSSAVAGLRDTQYF

d_call: -
j_call: TRBJ1-6
v_call: TRBV27
clone_size: -
cdr3_aa: CASSPPSSSPLHF

d_call: -
j_call: TRBJ1-2
v_call: TRBV24-1
clone_size: -
cdr3_aa: CATSESRGYGYTF

d_call: -
j_call: TRBJ2-2
v_call: TRBV5-5
clone_size: -
cdr3_aa: CASSLGDTGELFF

d_call: TRBD1
j_call: TRBJ2-7
v_call: TRBV6-5
clone_size: -
cdr3_aa: CASRTGQGSVYEQYF

d_call: -
j_call: TRBJ2-3
v_call: TRBV5-6
clone_size: -
cdr3_aa: CASSYTDTQYF

d_call: -
j_call: TRBJ1-3
v_call: TRBV6-5
clone_size: -
cdr3_aa: CASSLELGNTIYF

d_call: TRBD1
j_call: TRBJ1-1
v_call: TRBV12-3/TRBV12-4
clone_size: -
cdr3_aa: CASRHRDSEAFF

d_call: -
j_call: TRBJ2-1
v_call: TRBV19
clone_size: -
cdr3_aa: CASSIILSPTYNEQFF

d_call: -
j_call: TRBJ1-2
v_call: TRBV4-3
clone_size: -
cdr3_aa: CASSLEIQGSGYTF

d_call: TRBD2
j_call: TRBJ2-1
v_call: TRBV7-2
clone_size: -
cdr3_aa: CASSLASGTYNEQFF

d_call: -
j_call: TRBJ2-1
v_call: TRBV4-3
clone_size: -
cdr3_aa: CASSPLGLPYNEQFF

d_call: -
j_call: TRBJ2-2
v_call: TRBV5-1
clone_size: -
cdr3_aa: CASRGDLNTGELFF

d_call: TRBD2
j_call: TRBJ2-1
v_call: TRBV6-4
clone_size: -
cdr3_aa: CASSDRAGAGNEQFF

d_call: TRBD2
j_call: TRBJ2-2
v_call: TRBV9
clone_size: -
cdr3_aa: CASSVGVPGGPHTGELFF

d_call: -
j_call: TRBJ1-1
v_call: TRBV19
clone_size: -
cdr3_aa: CASNWGITNTEAFF

d_call: -
j_call: TRBJ1-2
v_call: TRBV24-1
clone_size: -
cdr3_aa: CATSDPGFNYGYTF

d_call: -
j_call: TRBJ1-5
v_call: TRBV2
clone_size: few
cdr3_aa: CASSRDTNSNQPQHF

d_call: -
j_call: TRBJ2-1
v_call: TRBV3-1/TRBV3-2
clone_size: -
cdr3_aa: CASSQDPVYNEQFF